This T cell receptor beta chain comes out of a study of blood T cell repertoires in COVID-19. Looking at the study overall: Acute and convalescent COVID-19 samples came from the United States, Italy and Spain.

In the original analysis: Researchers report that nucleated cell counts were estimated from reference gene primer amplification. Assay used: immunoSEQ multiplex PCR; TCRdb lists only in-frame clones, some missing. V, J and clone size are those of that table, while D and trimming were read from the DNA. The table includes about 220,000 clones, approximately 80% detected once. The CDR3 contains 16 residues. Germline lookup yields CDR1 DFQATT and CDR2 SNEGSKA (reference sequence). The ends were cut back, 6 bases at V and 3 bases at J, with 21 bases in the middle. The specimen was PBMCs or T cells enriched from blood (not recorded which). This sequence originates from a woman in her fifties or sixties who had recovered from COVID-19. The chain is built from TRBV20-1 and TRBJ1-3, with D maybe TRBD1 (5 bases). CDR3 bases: TGCAGTGCGAGTATCCCGGGACTCTTGATTGGAAACACCATATATTTT. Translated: CSASIPGLLIGNTIYF.